Sequencing of this T cell receptor beta chain was carried out in a study of TIL therapy for anti-PD-1-resistant metastatic lung cancer. Study context: Tumors had a median PD-L1 proportion score of approximately 6%. By whole-exome sequencing, median non-synonymous tumor mutation burden was approximately 1.6 mutations per megabase. Overall study findings and caveats: Treatment-naive, never-smoker and oncogene-addicted patients were overrepresented in this highly selected cohort.

Regarding this clone: The antigen is not known.

Germline V gene data show CDR1 as SGHDT and CDR2 as YYEEEE. The CDR3 consists of 15 residues. The V end was cut by 4 bases, the J end by 0 bases, with 12 bases between. The sample's time point: pre-treatment sample, taken before nivolumab and TIL therapy. Enrollment ran from 2017 to early 2020. Sequencing used immunoSEQ v3. Libraries were prepared by immunoSEQ multiplex PCR; TCRdb keeps only in-frame clonotypes and omits some of them. Here the sample spans more than 45,000 clones, around 90% being singletons. The source material was blood, sampled at baseline. The V call is TRBV5-6, the J call TRBJ2-3; weak D call: TRBD2 (6 bases). The receptor was isolated from a person between 25 and 79 years old with non-small cell lung cancer. CDR3 in DNA: TGTGCCAGCAGCGCTCCGGGACTTAGCACAGATACGCAGTATTTT. Its protein product is CASSAPGLSTDTQYF. The complete variable domain, with remaining parts taken from reference TRBV5-6 and TRBJ2-3, reads DAGVTQSPTHLIKTRGQQVTLRCSPKSGHDTVSWYQQALGQGPQFIFQYYEEEERQRGNFPDRFSGHQFPNYSSELNVNALLLGDSALYLCASSAPGLSTDTQYFGPGTRLTVL.